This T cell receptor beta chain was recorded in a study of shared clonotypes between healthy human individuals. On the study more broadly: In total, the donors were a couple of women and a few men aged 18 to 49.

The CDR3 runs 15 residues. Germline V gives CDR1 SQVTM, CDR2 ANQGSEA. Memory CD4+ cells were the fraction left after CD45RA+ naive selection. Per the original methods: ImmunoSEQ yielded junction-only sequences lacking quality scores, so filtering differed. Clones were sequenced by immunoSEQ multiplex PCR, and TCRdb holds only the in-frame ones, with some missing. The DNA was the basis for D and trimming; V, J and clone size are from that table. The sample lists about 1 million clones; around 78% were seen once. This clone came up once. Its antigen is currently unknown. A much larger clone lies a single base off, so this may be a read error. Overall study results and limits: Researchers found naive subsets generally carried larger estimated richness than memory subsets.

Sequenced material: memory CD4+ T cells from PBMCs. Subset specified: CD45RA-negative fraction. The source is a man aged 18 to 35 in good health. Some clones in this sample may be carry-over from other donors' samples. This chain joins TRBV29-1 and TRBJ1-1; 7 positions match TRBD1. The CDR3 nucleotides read TGCAGCGCCGCAGGGGGGTGGGGAATGAACGCTGAAGCTTTCTTT. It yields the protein CSAAGGWGMNAEAFF.